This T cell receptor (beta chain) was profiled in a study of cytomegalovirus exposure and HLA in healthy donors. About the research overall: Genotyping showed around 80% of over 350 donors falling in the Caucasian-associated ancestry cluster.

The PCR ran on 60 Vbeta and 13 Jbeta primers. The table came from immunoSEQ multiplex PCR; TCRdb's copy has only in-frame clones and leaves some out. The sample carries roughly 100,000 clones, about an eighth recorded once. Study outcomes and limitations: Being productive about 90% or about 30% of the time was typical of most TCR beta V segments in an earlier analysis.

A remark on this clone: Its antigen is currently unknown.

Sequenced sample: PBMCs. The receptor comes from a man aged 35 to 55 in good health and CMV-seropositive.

In DNA, the CDR3 is TGTGCCAGCAGTTACAGGCAGGGGGCAGGTACTGAAGCTTTCTTT. This translates into CASSYRQGAGTEAFF. The rearrangement links TRBV6-5 to TRBJ1-1, with 8 bases fitting TRBD1. This CDR3 is 15 amino acids long. J gave up 5 bases and V 2 bases, and 7 bases lay outside the gene matches. Germline-derived CDR1 and CDR2 are MNHEY and SVGAGI.